This passage covers 9 T cell receptor beta chains from one sample sequenced in a study of T cell responses to AZD1222 COVID-19 vaccine. The repertoire was sequenced with immunoSEQ multiplex PCR; TCRdb's copy has only in-frame clones and lacks some. The sample table includes about 140,000 clones. Input material: peripheral blood. The receptors stem from an adult in good health.

The chain recombines TRBV6-2 or TRBV6-3 with TRBJ1-5; TRBD1 might be the D (6 bases). The CDR3 covers 17 residues. V lost 6 bases, J lost 0 bases, and 18 bases lay in between. Germline assignment: CDR1 MNHEY and CDR2 SVGEGT. The chain's CDR3 is CASSYPGAENSNQPQHF. In DNA, the CDR3 is TGTGCCAGCAGCTATCCGGGGGCAGAAAATAGCAATCAGCCCCAGCATTTT.

The chain employs TRBV5-1 and TRBJ2-5; 12 positions agree with TRBD2. This CDR3 comprises 16 residues. The germline CDR1 and CDR2 sequences are SGHRS and YFSETQ. Unmatched junction bases numbered 9, after V lost 5 bases and J lost 4 bases. CDR3 DNA sequence: TGCGCCAGCAGATCGACTAGCGGGGGAGGAGGAGAGACCCAGTACTTC. Translated: CASRSTSGGGGETQYF.

The chain carries TRBV5-1 and TRBJ2-7, with D perhaps given as TRBD1 or TRBD2 (5 bases each). Between the trimmed V and J ends, which lost 7 bases and 0 bases, there was a span of 14 bases. Germline V gene lookup returns CDR1 SGHRS and CDR2 YFSETQ. The length of the CDR3 is 14 residues. Written as DNA, the CDR3 is TGCGCCAGCTCCACCGGGACCGACTCCTACGAGCAGTACTTC. Amino acid sequence: CASSTGTDSYEQYF.

J is TRBJ2-7 and V is TRBV5-1, with D perhaps given as TRBD1 or TRBD2 (8 bases each). The CDR3 extends over 15 amino acids. From germline, CDR1 is SGHRS and CDR2 YFSETQ. The ends were cut back, 4 bases at V and 3 bases at J, with 17 bases in the middle. The CDR3 bases are TGCGCCAGCAGCACGGGGGGGACAGGAGTCTACGAGCAGTACTTC. It encodes CASSTGGTGVYEQYF.

The rearrangement uses TRBV7-9 and TRBJ2-2, with D perhaps matching TRBD2 (6 bases). Per germline, CDR1 SEHNR and CDR2 FQNEAQ (reference sequence). Trimming left V 7 bases short and J 5 bases short, with 17 bases between. The length of the CDR3 is 15 residues. The CDR3 coding sequence is TGTGCCAGCATACCGGGGGTCCAGGAGACCGGGGAGCTGTTTTTT. It codes for CASIPGVQETGELFF.

The chain combines TRBV3-1 (or the pseudogene TRBV3-2) with TRBJ2-5, with 8 bases identical to TRBD2. The J segment lost 2 bases and the V segment lost 4 bases, leaving 6 bases of the junction unmatched. The CDR3 consists of 15 residues. The germline V gene has CDR1 LGHDT and CDR2 YNNKEL (reference sequence). The CDR3 reads CASSLPGRGQETQYF. CDR3 bases: TGTGCCAGCAGCCTGCCCGGGAGGGGGCAAGAGACCCAGTACTTC.

V usage is TRBV7-8 and J usage is TRBJ1-3; TRBD1 might be the D (6 bases). V was trimmed by 5 bases and J by 0 bases, leaving 11 bases between them. This CDR3 is 15 amino acids long. CDR1 SGHVS and CDR2 FQNEAQ come from the germline V gene. The CDR3 DNA follows: TGTGCCAGCAGCACCCGGACAGTCTCTGGAAACACCATATATTTT. The encoded protein is CASSTRTVSGNTIYF.

This sequence joins TRBV28 and TRBJ2-7; 11 nucleotides match TRBD1. This CDR3 is built from 14 residues. After removal of 4 bases from V and 6 bases from J, the junction contained 5 bases not matched to a gene. Germline CDR1 MDHEN, CDR2 SYDVKM. In nucleotides, the CDR3 is TGTGCCAGCAGTTCCCGGGGACAGGGGGTCGAGCAGTACTTC. This gives the protein CASSSRGQGVEQYF.

V and J are TRBV7-3 and TRBJ2-1, with D maybe TRBD2 (7 bases). Trimming shortened V by 2 bases and J by 16 bases, and 15 bases separated the two germline ends. CDR3 length equals 12 residues. Germline CDR1 is SGHTA and CDR2 is FQGTGA. The CDR3, as DNA: TGTGCCAGCAGCTTAGACGGGGGGCGGCACTTCTTC. This encodes CASSLDGGRHFF.